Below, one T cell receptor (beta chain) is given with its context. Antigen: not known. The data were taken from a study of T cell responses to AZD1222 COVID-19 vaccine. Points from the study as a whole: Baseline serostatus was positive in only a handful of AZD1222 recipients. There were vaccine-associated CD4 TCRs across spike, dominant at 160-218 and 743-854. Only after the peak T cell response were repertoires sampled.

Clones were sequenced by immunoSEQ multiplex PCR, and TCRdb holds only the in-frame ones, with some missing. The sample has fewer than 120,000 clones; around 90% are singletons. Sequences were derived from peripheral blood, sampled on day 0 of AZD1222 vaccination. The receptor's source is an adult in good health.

CDR3 DNA sequence: TGTGCCAGCAGCCAGCCCGGACAGGGCGCCTCTCAGTACTTC. Encoded protein: CASSQPGQGASQYF. The chain combines TRBV3-1 (or the pseudogene TRBV3-2) with TRBJ2-4, with 8 bases lining up with TRBD1. J was trimmed by 12 bases and V by 3 bases; bases with no gene match: 10. CDR3 length equals 14 residues. CDR1 LGHDT and CDR2 YNNKEL come from the germline V gene (reference sequence).